The next 21 T cell receptor beta chains were all read from a single sample in a study of T cell changes during pregnancy in multiple sclerosis. Generated by immunoSEQ multiplex PCR, the TCRdb table keeps only in-frame clones and is missing some. The sample shows 35,000 to 50,000 clones, 88% of them seen only once. The sequenced sample was CD4+ T cells from peripheral blood mononuclear cells, obtained in the second trimester of pregnancy. The receptors were sampled from a female donor with multiple sclerosis, enrolled in a pregnancy study.

V is TRBV6-1 and J is TRBJ2-7; 8 nucleotides agree with TRBD2. The germline V gene encodes CDR1 MNHNS and CDR2 SASEGT. The CDR3 runs to 15 residues. The junction had 7 bases not matched to a gene; V was cut back by 6 bases and J by 0 bases. CDR3 nucleotide sequence: TGTGCCAGCAGCAGAGCTAGCGGGCCCTCCTACGAGCAGTACTTC. It yields the protein CASSRASGPSYEQYF.

By sample fraction, this clone is medium-sized. V and J are TRBV7-9 and TRBJ2-4, with a tentative D call TRBD1 (6 bases). CDR3 length equals 14 residues. Looked up from germline, CDR1 is SEHNR and CDR2 is FQNEAQ (reference sequence). Between the trimmed V and J ends, which lost 4 bases and 8 bases, there was a span of 15 bases. CDR3 in amino acids: CASSSGTAGDIQYF. CDR3 coding DNA: TGTGCCAGCAGCTCCGGGACGGCAGGGGACATTCAGTACTTC.

The CDR3 DNA follows: TGTGCCAGCAGTTTACACGGGGGAATGGGCCAGCCCCAGCATTTT. Protein: CASSLHGGMGQPQHF. V gene TRBV2 combines with J gene TRBJ1-5, with a weak D call TRBD1 (5 bases). The CDR3 length is 15 residues. V lost 5 bases to trimming and J lost 7 bases, with 18 bases between them. Germline lookup yields CDR1 SNHLY and CDR2 FYNNEI.

This chain joins TRBV11-2 and TRBJ2-7; 9 bases match TRBD1. This CDR3 has 15 residues. Trimming removed 4 bases from V and 3 bases from J; junction bases left unmatched: 7. CDR1 and CDR2 (germline): SGHAT, FQNNGV. The chain's CDR3 is CASSSADRGDYEQYF. The CDR3 nucleotides read TGTGCCAGCAGCTCAGCCGACAGGGGGGACTACGAGCAGTACTTC.

This chain uses TRBV27 with TRBJ2-7, with 8 bases fitting TRBD2. The CDR3 runs 15 residues. V shed 6 bases and J 6 bases; nucleotides not matched to a gene: 13. Germline values: CDR1 MNHEY, CDR2 SMNVEV (reference sequence). CDR3 protein: CASRRPGLDTGEQYF. CDR3 sequence (DNA): TGTGCCAGCAGGCGTCCGGGACTAGATACTGGCGAGCAGTACTTC.

The chain recombines TRBV5-1 with TRBJ2-7; possibly TRBD1 for D (5 bases). The CDR3 extends over 15 amino acids. Germline V gene data show CDR1 as SGHRS and CDR2 as YFSETQ. Between the trimmed V and J ends, which lost 4 bases and 6 bases, there was a span of 20 bases. The CDR3 reads CASSMTPFRGLEQYF. CDR3 in DNA: TGCGCCAGCAGCATGACTCCCTTTAGGGGTCTCGAGCAGTACTTC.

This chain connects TRBV9 to TRBJ2-7, with D possibly TRBD2 on 5 matching bases. The CDR3 sequence is 15 residues long. Germline-derived CDR1 and CDR2 are SGDLS and YYNGEE. V was clipped by 0 bases and J by 0 bases, with 10 bases between them. CDR3 DNA: TGTGCCAGCAGCGTAGATCTCGGGGACTCCTACGAGCAGTACTTC. Its translation is CASSVDLGDSYEQYF.

The genes are TRBV29-1 and TRBJ1-4; D may be TRBD1 (5 bases). CDR3 size: 13 residues. Deletions cut 6 bases from V and 7 bases from J, with 15 bases between. Germline CDR1 is SQVTM and CDR2 is ANQGSEA. The CDR3 protein is CSVPVRDSEKLFF. The CDR3 DNA sequence: TGCAGCGTCCCCGTCAGGGATAGTGAAAAACTGTTTTTT.

This rearrangement joins TRBV27 to TRBJ2-5; maybe TRBD1 (6 bases). Trimming pared 6 bases from V and 6 bases from J, leaving 11 bases between. The germline gives CDR1 MNHEY, CDR2 SMNVEV (reference sequence). This CDR3 has 12 residues. CDR3 residues: CASRSRGQTQYF. CDR3 in DNA: TGTGCCAGCAGATCCAGGGGACAGACCCAGTACTTC.

This clone came up a few times. V usage is TRBV5-4 and J usage is TRBJ1-2; D ambiguous. The V gene's germline CDR1 is SGHNT and CDR2 YYREEE (reference sequence). V was pared by 0 bases and J by 3 bases, with 6 bases between. The CDR3 sequence is 13 residues long. CDR3 DNA: TGTGCCAGCAGCTTGGCCGGGGACTATGGCTACACCTTC. This encodes CASSLAGDYGYTF. The full variable domain, its missing parts supplied by reference TRBV5-4 and TRBJ1-2, is ETGVTQSPTHLIKTRGQQVTLRCSSQSGHNTVSWYQQALGQGPQFIFQYYREEENGRGNFPPRFSGLQFPNYSSELNVNALELDDSALYLCASSLAGDYGYTFGSGTRLTVV.

The chain has TRBV18 and TRBJ2-2; 10 bases align to TRBD2. The CDR3 is 17 amino acids. The germline V gene has CDR1 KGHSH and CDR2 LQKENI. Germline trimming cut 0 bases from V and 4 bases from J; bases unmatched to any gene: 5. The CDR3: CASSPPPSGSSTGELFF. The CDR3 bases are TGTGCCAGCTCACCACCCCCTAGCGGGAGCTCCACCGGGGAGCTGTTTTTT.

This rearrangement joins TRBV28 to TRBJ2-7; D not certain. Per the germline V gene, CDR1 is MDHEN and CDR2 is SYDVKM. This CDR3 is built from 9 residues. The germline V and J ends were trimmed by 6 bases and 12 bases, with 9 bases remaining between them. As DNA, the CDR3 is TGTGCCAGCAGCCCTCCCCTGTACTTC. It yields the protein CASSPPLYF.

A note on this clone: At one end the junction does not follow the germline gene, possibly because of a read error. The chain combines TRBV27 with TRBJ1-2, with 9 bases lining up with TRBD1. The CDR3 has 15 residues. Germline loops: CDR1 MNHEY, CDR2 SMNVEV (reference sequence). This CDR3 reads CASSLSGTGNYGYTF. Here the CDR3 DNA reads TGTGCCAGCAGCTTATCCGGGACAGGGAACTATGGCTACACCTTC.

This clone has more than one count but fewer than ten. V is TRBV5-1 and J is TRBJ2-3; 11 bases align to TRBD2. Germline values: CDR1 SGHRS, CDR2 YFSETQ. V lost 5 bases and J lost 6; bases outside the gene matches: 5. This CDR3 region has 14 residues. For the CDR3, the DNA is TGCGCCAGCAGGCAGCCTAGCGGGAGGGATACGCAGTATTTT. The encoded protein is CASRQPSGRDTQYF.

The genes are TRBV28 and TRBJ2-7; weak D call: TRBD2 (6 bases). Per germline, CDR1 MDHEN and CDR2 SYDVKM. Trimming left V 7 bases short and J 3 bases short, with 13 bases between. The CDR3 totals 13 residues. The CDR3, as DNA: TGTGCCAGCATCTCCCACGGGGGCTACGAGCAGTACTTC. It codes for CASISHGGYEQYF.

This clone was observed a single time. V usage is TRBV5-1 and J usage is TRBJ2-1; TRBD2 aligns across 10 bases. J gave up 7 bases and V 3 bases, and 7 bases lay outside the gene matches. Germline V gives CDR1 SGHRS, CDR2 YFSETQ. The CDR3 contains 15 residues. CDR3 residues: CASSSRAGGLNEQFF. The CDR3 DNA sequence: TGCGCCAGCAGCTCGAGAGCGGGAGGGTTGAATGAGCAGTTCTTC.

Only a few counts were recorded for this clone. The J gene is TRBJ2-1, the V gene TRBV19; 15 bases are shared with TRBD2. The V gene end was trimmed by 6 bases and the J gene end by 7 bases; junction bases not matched to a gene: 7. CDR1 and CDR2 from the germline V gene are LNHDA and SQIVND (reference sequence). This CDR3 spans 16 amino acids. The CDR3 here is CASRLGGLAGGNEQFF. Written as DNA, the CDR3 is TGTGCCAGTAGACTGGGGGGACTAGCGGGAGGTAATGAGCAGTTCTTC.

The rearrangement joins TRBV30 to TRBJ1-5; no definite D call. Trimming pared 2 bases from V and 0 bases from J, leaving 14 bases between. Germline loops: CDR1 GTSNPN, CDR2 SVGIG (reference sequence). The CDR3 runs to 16 residues. As DNA, the CDR3 is TGTGCCTGGAGTCATGGTGTCGGGGTTAGCAATCAGCCCCAGCATTTT. It yields the protein CAWSHGVGVSNQPQHF.

The gene calls are TRBV28 and TRBJ1-5; 7 bases align to TRBD1. V was clipped by 3 bases and J by 0 bases; unmatched bases: 2. Germline CDR1 MDHEN, CDR2 SYDVKM. The CDR3 loop spans 15 amino acids. CDR3 protein: CASSLGQHSNQPQHF. The DNA for the CDR3 is TGTGCCAGCAGTTTGGGACAGCATAGCAATCAGCCCCAGCATTTT.

V usage is TRBV19 and J usage is TRBJ2-4; perhaps TRBD2 as D (5 bases). Germline CDR1 and CDR2: LNHDA and SQIVND (reference sequence). V was shortened by 3 bases and J by 6 bases, with 9 bases between the two germline ends. This CDR3 has 13 residues. The CDR3 region has the DNA TGTGCCAGTAGTATGGTCGAGGGAAACATTCAGTACTTC. Amino acids: CASSMVEGNIQYF.

The rearrangement links TRBV7-9 to TRBJ2-7, with 12 nucleotides matching TRBD2. With 4 bases clipped from V and 7 bases from J, the junction kept 8 bases outside the gene matches. The germline gives CDR1 SEHNR, CDR2 FQNEAQ (reference sequence). The CDR3 totals 15 residues. The CDR3 protein is CASSSHRGLAGEQYF. DNA of the CDR3: TGTGCCAGCAGCTCCCATCGTGGACTAGCGGGAGAGCAGTACTTC.